This T cell receptor (beta chain) was observed in a study of blood T cells in healthy people across ages. Overall study context: Template-switching capture recovered about one barcoded beta molecule per two T cells. Findings and limits, study-wide: Diversity of TCR beta per million T cells declined in a roughly linear way with age.

Germline CDR1 and CDR2: SGHTA and FQGTGA. Trimming removed 5 bases from V and 2 bases from J, with 21 bases in between. The CDR3 is 17 amino acids. Worth noting for this clonotype: Its antigen is not known.

For the second PCR, which ran for about 6 to 11 cycles, a sample-barcoded 5' primer and a J-beta primer mix were used. MiXCR, applied by TCRdb to the 5' RACE reads, yields one record per CDR3 protein. The repertoire holds about 780,000 distinct CDR3 sequences, with about 26% as singletons. These same records also appear under a second study, on T cells of mothers and their children.

The sample comprised blood. The source is a boy aged 5-17 years in good health. The chain links TRBV7-3 to TRBJ1-2; D is perhaps TRBD1 (5 bases). CDR3 amino acids: CASSLALTRDGNYGYTF. CDR3 DNA: TGTGCCAGCAGCCTCGCACTCACCCGGGACGGGAACTATGGCTACACCTTC. The full variable domain, its missing parts supplied by reference TRBV7-3 and TRBJ1-2, is GAGVSQTPSNKVTEKGKYVELRCDPISGHTALYWYRQSLGQGPEFLIYFQGTGAADDSGLPNDRFFAVRPEGSVSTLKIQRTERGDSAVYLCASSLALTRDGNYGYTFGSGTRLTVV.